The 17 T cell receptor beta chains in this list originate from one sample, sequenced in a study of T-cell reconstitution after alpha-beta-depleted transplantation in children. This sample's TCRbeta library carried unique molecular identifier barcodes. TCRdb reprocessed the PCR reads with MiXCR, giving one entry per CDR3 protein. The repertoire consists of about a million distinct CDR3 sequences, with 25% to 35% occurring once and the leading ten covering roughly 30%. Here the sequenced sample was PBMCs, mostly from graft donor cells, taken 360 days after TCRalphabeta/CD19-depleted stem cell transplant. Receptors originate from a boy under two years old who had a stem cell transplant for SCID, so the T cells may come from the graft donor.

This clonotype appeared a few times. The gene calls are TRBV20-1 and TRBJ2-3; 9 positions match TRBD2. The CDR3 runs to 15 residues. Per the germline V gene, CDR1 is DFQATT and CDR2 is SNEGSKA (reference sequence). V lost 3 bases to trimming and J lost 2 bases; unmatched junction nucleotides: 6. DNA of the CDR3: TGCAGTGCTAGGAATAGCGGGGGAACCACAGATACGCAGTATTTT. The encoded protein is CSARNSGGTTDTQYF.

The J gene is TRBJ2-2, the V gene TRBV29-1, with TRBD1 matching 8 bases. V dropped 5 bases and J dropped 4; count of bases not matched to a gene: 9. This CDR3 is built from 15 residues. The germline gives CDR1 SQVTM, CDR2 ANQGSEA. CDR3 amino acids: CSVTRGLRGTGELFF. As DNA, the CDR3 is TGCAGCGTTACCAGGGGGCTTCGGGGCACCGGGGAGCTGTTTTTT.

The chain has TRBV11-1 and TRBJ2-3; D gene unclear. CDR1 and CDR2 from the germline V gene are SGHAT and FQDESV (reference sequence). CDR3 length: 16 amino acids. V was pared by 5 bases and J by 0 bases, with 15 bases between. The CDR3 loop reads CASSPGWAASTDTQYF. CDR3 sequence (DNA): TGTGCCAGCAGCCCCGGATGGGCAGCCAGCACAGATACGCAGTATTTT.

The chain links TRBV5-1 to TRBJ2-4, with D possibly being TRBD1 (6 bases). The CDR3 is 16 amino acids. CDR1 SGHRS and CDR2 YFSETQ come from the germline V gene. Trimming took off 1 base at V and 6 bases at J, with 17 bases between the two ends. CDR3 nucleotide sequence: TGCGCCAGCAGCTTGTGGTATTCAGGGGCTCGAAACATTCAGTACTTC. This translates into CASSLWYSGARNIQYF.

The chain is built from TRBV5-1 and TRBJ2-1, with TRBD2 identical over 7 bases. V trimming: 0 bases; J trimming: 5 bases; junction bases outside the gene matches: 8. Per germline, CDR1 SGHRS and CDR2 YFSETQ. This CDR3 has 16 amino acids. DNA for the CDR3: TGCGCCAGCAGCTTGGGTCCAGGGAGGGCAGACAATGAGCAGTTCTTC. Its protein is CASSLGPGRADNEQFF.

The V and J genes are TRBV3-1 and TRBJ2-7; D may be TRBD1 or TRBD2 (5 bases each). From germline, CDR1 is LGHDT and CDR2 YNNKEL (reference sequence). CDR3 length: 12 amino acids. The ends were cut back, 7 bases at V and 7 bases at J, with 14 bases in the middle. The CDR3, as DNA: TGTGCCAGCAAAGGGGCAGGAGGTGAGCAGTACTTC. As protein: CASKGAGGEQYF.

This sequence joins TRBV15 and TRBJ2-1; D may be TRBD2 (7 bases). Germline CDR1 is LNHNV and CDR2 is YYDKDF (reference sequence). Trimming removed 0 bases at V and 0 bases at J, with 15 bases between. The CDR3 sequence is 18 residues long. This CDR3 is CATSRDWNGGRSYNEQFF. CDR3 DNA sequence: TGTGCCACCAGCAGAGATTGGAACGGGGGGCGCTCCTACAATGAGCAGTTCTTC.

The chain uses TRBV7-3 and TRBJ2-3; 9 bases fit TRBD1. V gave up 3 bases and J gave up 14 bases; unmatched junction bases: 9. The CDR3 sequence is 13 residues long. Germline V gene sequence: CDR1 SGHTA, CDR2 FQGTGA. The CDR3 DNA sequence: TGTGCCAGCAGCTTGGACAGGGGCACAAATGGGTATTTT. Protein product: CASSLDRGTNGYF.

The count of this clonotype is one. The rearrangement links TRBV11-1 to TRBJ2-6; D perhaps matches TRBD1 (5 bases). The V and J ends lost 2 bases and 0 bases respectively, with 17 bases between them. This CDR3 is built from 19 residues. Germline V lookup: CDR1 SGHAT, CDR2 FQDESV (reference sequence). For the CDR3, the DNA is TGTGCCAGCAGCTTAATCCGGGCCAGGGATTCCTCTGGGGCCAACGTCCTGACTTTC. It specifies CASSLIRARDSSGANVLTF.

The chain couples TRBV7-2 to TRBJ2-3; D is perhaps TRBD2 (6 bases). Germline V gene sequence: CDR1 SGHTA, CDR2 FQGNSA. The V and J ends lost 7 bases and 5 bases respectively, with 13 bases between them. CDR3 size: 13 residues. CDR3 coding DNA: TGTGCCAGCACCCCCATGCGGGGAGATACGCAGTATTTT. Protein: CASTPMRGDTQYF.

The genes are TRBV7-9 and TRBJ2-1; D is undetermined. Trimming took off 2 bases at V and 5 bases at J, with 13 bases between the two ends. The germline gives CDR1 SEHNR, CDR2 FQNEAQ (reference sequence). CDR3 length: 15 residues. This CDR3 is CASSLHPTLDNEQFF. The CDR3 coding sequence is TGTGCCAGCAGCTTACATCCGACATTAGACAATGAGCAGTTCTTC.

This clonotype was recorded many times. The CDR3 DNA is TGCGCCAGCAGCTTCGACAGGGGGCCGTTGCACGAGCAGTACTTC. Residues: CASSFDRGPLHEQYF. This chain uses TRBV5-1 with TRBJ2-7; 10 bases map to TRBD1. The CDR3 consists of 15 residues. Germline V gene data show CDR1 as SGHRS and CDR2 as YFSETQ. V shed 2 bases, J shed 5 bases, and the junction held 7 bases outside the gene matches. The full variable domain, in which reference TRBV5-1 and TRBJ2-7 provide the parts outside the CDR3, is KAGVTQTPRYLIKTRGQQVTLSCSPISGHRSVSWYQQTPGQGLQFLFEYFSETQRNKGNFPGRFSGRQFSNSRSEMNVSTLELGDSALYLCASSFDRGPLHEQYFGPGTRLTVT.

J is TRBJ2-1 and V is TRBV7-2; D possibly uses TRBD1 or TRBD2 (5 bases each). The germline CDR1 and CDR2 sequences are SGHTA and FQGNSA. This CDR3 has 16 amino acids. The V end was cut by 1 base, the J end by 4 bases, with 14 bases between. CDR3 sequence reads: CASSLGGTILYNEQFF. CDR3 sequence (DNA): TGTGCCAGCAGCTTAGGGGGGACCATATTATACAATGAGCAGTTCTTC.

The DNA for the CDR3 is TGTGCCAGCAGCGCCCCAACAGGGTTATTTTACAATGAGCAGTTCTTC. Its translation is CASSAPTGLFYNEQFF. This chain links TRBV9 with TRBJ2-1, with D perhaps matching TRBD1 (6 bases). Germline-derived CDR1 and CDR2 are SGDLS and YYNGEE. This CDR3 is built from 16 residues. Deletions cut 3 bases from V and 4 bases from J, with 17 bases between.

This clonotype was observed many times. CDR3 nucleotide sequence: TGTGCCAGCAGTCTGGACAGCCTTAACACCGGGGAGCTGTTTTTT. It specifies CASSLDSLNTGELFF. The V call is TRBV12-3 or TRBV12-4, the J call TRBJ2-2; a weak D match, TRBD1 (6 bases). The V end was cut by 5 bases, the J end by 2 bases, with 12 bases between. This CDR3 region has 15 residues.

This chain joins TRBV9 and TRBJ2-2, with a weak D call TRBD2 (5 bases). In germline, CDR1 is SGDLS, CDR2 YYNGEE. The CDR3 is 15 amino acids. Trimming shortened V by 0 bases and J by 4 bases, and 10 bases separated the two germline ends. CDR3 sequence reads: CASSVERLGTGELFF. In DNA form, the CDR3 reads TGTGCCAGCAGCGTAGAGCGGCTGGGCACCGGGGAGCTGTTTTTT.

This clonotype rates as medium-sized. The chain recombines TRBV4-3 with TRBJ2-3, with 7 positions matching TRBD1. The CDR3 is 18 amino acids. Per the germline V gene, CDR1 is LGHNA and CDR2 is YSLEER. The J segment lost 4 bases and the V segment lost 0 bases, leaving 13 bases of the junction unmatched. The CDR3 nucleotides read TGCGCCAGCAGCCAAGATGAGGTCTTAGAGGGGGCTCCAGATACGCAGTATTTT. Translating gives CASSQDEVLEGAPDTQYF.